Following are 19 T cell receptor beta chains from one sample sequenced in a study of regulatory T cells in long-lasting Graves disease. As to time point: newly diagnosed GD, antithyroid drugs for less than 3 months. The TCR library was made from RNA extracted from PBMCs. Combining iRepertoire HTBI primers with Arm-PCR of CDR3 regions, the authors built TCR beta libraries. TCRdb re-derived calls from the multiplex PCR reads in MiXCR, one entry per CDR3 protein. Here the sample spans about 370,000 distinct CDR3 sequences, 15% to 17% being singletons. Material: peripheral blood mononuclear cells (PBMCs), obtained at new diagnosis, from a patient treated with antithyroid drugs. The receptors originated from a female donor with Graves disease.

This clonotype has at least ten counts. The CDR3 DNA is TGTGCCAGCAGCTTCGGACGGGATCGGGAGGTGCCCCAGCATTTT. This gives the protein CASSFGRDREVPQHF. This chain uses TRBV11-2 with TRBJ1-5; D is unresolved. Per germline, CDR1 SGHAT and CDR2 FQNNGV. The CDR3 length is 15 residues. V dropped 3 bases and J dropped 9 bases, with 18 bases sitting between them.

This clonotype was observed at least ten times. The chain has TRBV28 and TRBJ2-3, with D possibly TRBD1 on 7 matching bases. This CDR3 comprises 15 residues. CDR1 and CDR2 from the germline V gene are MDHEN and SYDVKM. V was pared by 7 bases and J by 7 bases, with 21 bases between. As DNA, the CDR3 is TGTGCCAGCACCCTTCATTCGACAGGGAGGAATACGCAGTATTTT. Translating it yields CASTLHSTGRNTQYF.

The chain uses TRBV19 and TRBJ2-7; unclear D gene. The ends were cut back, 5 bases at V and 4 bases at J, with 12 bases in the middle. CDR1 LNHDA and CDR2 SQIVND come from the germline V gene (reference sequence). This CDR3 has 13 amino acids. The CDR3 reads CASSPAPLYEQYF. In DNA, the CDR3 is TGTGCCAGTAGTCCTGCCCCGCTATACGAGCAGTACTTC.

This clonotype was observed a handful of times. CDR3: CASGLVYWGRIIGEAFF. CDR3 DNA: TGTGCTAGTGGTTTGGTATACTGGGGGCGTATTATTGGTGAAGCTTTCTTT. This chain uses TRBV12-5 with TRBJ1-1; a possible D gene is TRBD1 (6 bases). Trimming removed 0 bases at V and 7 bases at J, with 21 bases between. Germline V gene sequence: CDR1 LGHNT, CDR2 FRNRAP. The CDR3 covers 17 residues.

This clonotype showed up many times. The V and J genes are TRBV12-5 and TRBJ2-7; 8 positions agree with TRBD1. This CDR3 comprises 15 residues. V lost 6 bases, J lost 3 bases, and 10 bases stayed unmatched. The germline V gene has CDR1 LGHNT and CDR2 FRNRAP. CDR3 protein: CASGLTGTGYYEQYF. CDR3 sequence (DNA): TGTGCTAGTGGGCTGACCGGGACAGGCTACTACGAGCAGTACTTC. The full variable domain, its missing parts supplied by reference TRBV12-5 and TRBJ2-7, is DARVTQTPRHKVTEMGQEVTMRCQPILGHNTVFWYRQTMMQGLELLAYFRNRAPLDDSGMPKDRFSAEMPDATLATLKIQPSEPRDSAVYFCASGLTGTGYYEQYFGPGTRLTVT.

This clonotype was counted only a few times. V and J are TRBV29-1 and TRBJ2-1, with 8 bases lining up with TRBD2. The CDR3 loop spans 13 amino acids. Germline V gives CDR1 SQVTM, CDR2 ANQGSEA. Losses at the gene ends were 3 bases for V and 8 bases for J; bases not matched to a gene: 6. CDR3 loop: CSVEASGFYEQFF. The CDR3 DNA reads as TGCAGCGTTGAGGCTAGCGGGTTCTATGAGCAGTTCTTC.

In this sample, this clonotype turned up many times. The chain recombines TRBV2 with TRBJ1-4, with D unclear. The CDR3 loop spans 13 amino acids. CDR1 is SNHLY and CDR2 is FYNNEI in the germline V gene. Trimming took off 8 bases at V and 10 bases at J, with 17 bases between the two ends. As DNA, the CDR3 is TGTGCCAGCCGCCCCCCCGGTTCCGGAAAACTGTTTTTT. Translating gives CASRPPGSGKLFF. Filled out from reference TRBV2 and TRBJ1-4, the complete variable domain reads EPEVTQTPSHQVTQMGQEVILRCVPISNHLYFYWYRQILGQKVEFLVSFYNNEISEKSEIFDDQFSVERPDGSNFTLKIRSTKLEDSAMYFCASRPPGSGKLFFGSGTQLSVL.

This clonotype was counted ten times or more. The chain joins TRBV12-3 or TRBV12-4 to TRBJ2-5, with D uncertain. The CDR3 totals 14 residues. Trimming shortened V by 7 bases and J by 5 bases, and 17 bases separated the two germline ends. Here the CDR3 reads CASTLVNEEETQYF. The DNA of the CDR3 is TGTGCCAGCACATTGGTGAACGAGGAGGAGACCCAGTACTTC.

This clonotype was counted ten times or more. This sequence joins TRBV20-1 and TRBJ2-3, with 13 bases identical to TRBD2. Looked up from germline, CDR1 is DFQATT and CDR2 is SNEGSKA (reference sequence). There are 18 residues in the CDR3. The junction had 16 bases not matched to a gene; V was cut back by 6 bases and J by 4 bases. CDR3 nucleotides: TGCAGTGCCGCCTTGGGGACTAGCGGGGCCTGGGAGGCAGATACGCAGTATTTT. Residues: CSAALGTSGAWEADTQYF.

This clonotype was seen repeatedly, ten times or more. The chain employs TRBV4-2 and TRBJ2-1, with TRBD1 matching over 8 bases. With 8 bases clipped from V and 6 bases from J, the junction kept 9 bases outside the gene matches. CDR1 LGHNA and CDR2 YNFKEQ come from the germline V gene. This CDR3 comprises 14 residues. Here the CDR3 reads CASGAADRVNEQFF. CDR3 DNA sequence: TGTGCCAGCGGAGCGGCGGACAGGGTCAATGAGCAGTTCTTC.

This clonotype was recorded many times. The chain recombines TRBV20-1 with TRBJ1-2; unclear D gene. In germline, CDR1 is DFQATT, CDR2 SNEGSKA (reference sequence). This CDR3 is 14 amino acids long. V was cut by 0 bases and J by 7 bases, with 15 bases left in between. As DNA, the CDR3 is TGCAGTGCTAGAGATCTACTTCTGTCGGGTGGCTACACCTTC. This encodes CSARDLLLSGGYTF.

The chain uses TRBV12-3 or TRBV12-4 and TRBJ2-1, with D possibly being TRBD2 (5 bases). Trimming stripped 7 bases from V and 9 bases from J, with 16 bases between. CDR3 length: 13 amino acids. This chain's CDR3 is CASTPGESPEQFF. As DNA, the CDR3 is TGTGCCAGCACCCCCGGGGAATCCCCTGAGCAGTTCTTC.

This clonotype was picked up many times. This sequence joins TRBV7-6 and TRBJ1-3; 9 bases agree with TRBD1. V was clipped by 2 bases and J by 4 bases; unmatched bases: 6. Germline V gives CDR1 SGHVS, CDR2 FNYEAQ. The CDR3 totals 16 residues. The DNA for the CDR3 is TGTGCCAGCAGCTTATACCTAGGGACAGGGGGAAACACCATATATTTT. The encoded protein is CASSLYLGTGGNTIYF.

This clonotype was seen at least ten times. This rearrangement joins TRBV7-3 to TRBJ2-1, with D possibly matching TRBD2 (6 bases). This CDR3 is built from 12 residues. The V end lost 4 bases, the J end lost 6 bases, and 7 bases lay between the germline ends. Germline V gene sequence: CDR1 SGHTA, CDR2 FQGTGA. CDR3 sequence reads: CASSSTSNEQFF. The CDR3 DNA follows: TGTGCCAGCAGCTCGACTAGCAATGAGCAGTTCTTC.

This chain links TRBV12-5 with TRBJ1-1; tentative D call: TRBD1 (5 bases). The length of the CDR3 is 14 residues. Trimming stripped 4 bases from V and 4 bases from J, with 13 bases between. Germline CDR1 reads LGHNT; CDR2 reads FRNRAP. The DNA for the CDR3 is TGTGCTAGTGGTTCACGGGGGATGGGCACTGAAGCTTTCTTT. It is translated as CASGSRGMGTEAFF.

This clonotype was picked up many times. V and J are TRBV29-1 and TRBJ2-5, with D uncertain. This CDR3 contains 15 residues. Trimming took off 0 bases at V and 2 bases at J, with 13 bases between the two ends. Germline CDR1 SQVTM, CDR2 ANQGSEA. The chain's CDR3 is CSVEDLGFPQETQYF. The CDR3 nucleotides are TGCAGCGTTGAAGATCTGGGGTTTCCACAAGAGACCCAGTACTTC.

This clonotype occurred many times. The chain carries TRBV7-2 and TRBJ2-3, with D possibly called TRBD1 or TRBD2 (5 bases each). The germline V gene has CDR1 SGHTA and CDR2 FQGNSA. V lost 5 bases to trimming and J lost 7 bases, with 13 bases between them. This CDR3 has 13 amino acids. The CDR3 loop is CASSPHGAYTQYF. As DNA, the CDR3 is TGTGCCAGCAGCCCCCACGGGGCGTATACGCAGTATTTT.

The genes are TRBV18 and TRBJ2-1, with 11 bases identical to TRBD2. Unmatched junction bases numbered 11, after V lost 6 bases and J lost 7 bases. CDR1 is KGHSH and CDR2 is LQKENI in the germline V gene. The CDR3 is made up of 16 amino acids. CDR3 residues: CASSSNRASGRNEQFF. CDR3 coding DNA: TGTGCCAGCTCCTCGAACCGAGCTAGCGGGAGGAATGAGCAGTTCTTC. Combining the CDR3 with reference TRBV18 and TRBJ2-1 gives the whole variable domain NAGVMQNPRHLVRRRGQEARLRCSPMKGHSHVYWYRQLPEEGLKFMVYLQKENIIDESGMPKERFSAEFPKEGPSILRIQQVVRGDSAAYFCASSSNRASGRNEQFFGPGTRLTVL.

This clonotype was picked up many times. The CDR3 loop reads CASSLGGQVANEKLFF. In nucleotides, the CDR3 is TGTGCCAGCAGCTTGGGGGGACAGGTCGCTAATGAAAAACTGTTTTTT. The chain has TRBV5-5 and TRBJ1-4, with 8 positions matching TRBD1. J lost 3 bases, V lost 0 bases, and 4 bases had no gene match. This CDR3 is 16 amino acids long. Germline loops: CDR1 SGHKS, CDR2 YYEKEE (reference sequence).